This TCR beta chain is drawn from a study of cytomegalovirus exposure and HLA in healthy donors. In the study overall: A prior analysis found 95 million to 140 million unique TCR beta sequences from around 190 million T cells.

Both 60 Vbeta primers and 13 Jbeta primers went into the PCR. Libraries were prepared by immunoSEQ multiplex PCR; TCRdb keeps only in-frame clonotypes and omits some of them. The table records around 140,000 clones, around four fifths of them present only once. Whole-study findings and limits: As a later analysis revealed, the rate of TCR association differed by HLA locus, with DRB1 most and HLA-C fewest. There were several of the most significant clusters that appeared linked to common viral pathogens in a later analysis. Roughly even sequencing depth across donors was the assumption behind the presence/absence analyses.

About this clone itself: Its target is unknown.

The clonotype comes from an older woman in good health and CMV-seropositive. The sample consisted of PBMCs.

CDR3 residues: CAWTPPPERQNTEAFF. The DNA of the CDR3 is TGTGCCTGGACTCCCCCCCCCGAGCGGCAGAACACTGAAGCTTTCTTT. The rearrangement joins TRBV30 to TRBJ1-1; D not resolved. The V and J ends lost 4 bases and 1 base respectively, with 19 bases between them. The V gene's germline CDR1 is GTSNPN and CDR2 SVGIG (reference sequence). The CDR3 sequence is 16 residues long.